This T cell receptor (beta chain) was sequenced in a study of blood T cell repertoires in COVID-19. Participants were aged about 18 to 89 years, lived in some 23 US areas, and enrolled virtually. This clone was picked up many times. Different DNA sequences within this sample yield the same CDR3. Trimming took off 7 bases at V and 2 bases at J, with 12 bases between the two ends. Looked up from germline, CDR1 is SNHLY and CDR2 is FYNNEI. CDR3 length: 13 amino acids. Here immunoSEQ multiplex PCR was the method, and the copy in TCRdb shows in-frame clones only, minus some. The sample yields hundreds of thousands of clones, about four fifths seen once.

The sequence was collected from a woman between 45 and 65 years old who had been exposed to COVID-19. The chain joins TRBV2 to TRBJ2-7; D is perhaps TRBD1 (6 bases). The source material was PBMCs or T cells enriched from blood (not recorded which). CDR3 bases: TGTGCCAGCAACAGGGTCTCACCCTACGAGCAGTACTTC. Translating gives CASNRVSPYEQYF. Full variable domain (rest looked up from reference TRBV2 and TRBJ2-7): EPEVTQTPSHQVTQMGQEVILRCVPISNHLYFYWYRQILGQKVEFLVSFYNNEISEKSEIFDDQFSVERPDGSNFTLKIRSTKLEDSAMYFCASNRVSPYEQYFGPGTRLTVT.